One sample yielded the 31 T cell receptor beta chains listed below, sequenced in a study of OX40 agonist ivuxolimab in advanced cancers. TCRdb's copy holds only in-frame clones and misses some; the assay was immunoSEQ multiplex PCR. Among tens of thousands of clones, approximately 79% were seen once, and the ten largest hold around 9.9%. The sequences come from CD4+ or CD8+ T cells sorted from blood, collected in a trial of the OX40 agonist ivuxolimab. The receptors derive from an adult with an advanced solid tumor such as melanoma, head and neck, liver or kidney cancer.

The chain employs TRBV5-1 and TRBJ2-3; D assignment may be TRBD1 or TRBD2 (5 bases each). CDR1 and CDR2 from the germline V gene are SGHRS and YFSETQ. The CDR3 loop spans 16 amino acids. The V end lost 1 base, the J end lost 8 bases, and 20 bases lay between the germline ends. DNA for the CDR3: TGCGCCAGCAGCTTGAGTTTGGGGGTTCCCCATGTTACGCAGTATTTT. This gives the protein CASSLSLGVPHVTQYF. Variable domain in full (rest from reference TRBV5-1 and TRBJ2-3): KAGVTQTPRYLIKTRGQQVTLSCSPISGHRSVSWYQQTPGQGLQFLFEYFSETQRNKGNFPGRFSGRQFSNSRSEMNVSTLELGDSALYLCASSLSLGVPHVTQYFGPGTRLTVL.

The gene calls are TRBV29-1 and TRBJ1-1; perhaps TRBD1 as D (5 bases). This CDR3 region has 12 residues. CDR1 and CDR2 (germline): SQVTM, ANQGSEA. V was pared by 6 bases and J by 3 bases, with 11 bases between. The CDR3 spells CSVGTTHTEAFF. The CDR3 bases are TGCAGCGTAGGGACTACGCACACTGAAGCTTTCTTT.

The rearrangement uses TRBV6-5 and TRBJ1-6; D call uncertain. The CDR3 covers 15 residues. Trimming removed 5 bases from V and 7 bases from J, with 15 bases in between. Germline CDR1 MNHEY, CDR2 SVGAGI. The CDR3: CASSTQLYGNSPLHF. As DNA, the CDR3 is TGTGCCAGCAGTACTCAGTTGTACGGGAATTCACCCCTCCACTTT.

The chain has TRBV19 and TRBJ1-1; 7 bases map to TRBD1. CDR3 size: 14 residues. Losses at the gene ends were 3 bases for V and 0 bases for J; bases not matched to a gene: 1. Germline V CDR1 and CDR2: LNHDA, SQIVND (reference sequence). Here the CDR3 DNA reads TGTGCCAGTAGTATTGGGACAGTGAACACTGAAGCTTTCTTT. This encodes CASSIGTVNTEAFF.

The chain combines TRBV6-6 with TRBJ2-1, with 9 bases fitting TRBD1. The CDR3 consists of 15 residues. Germline CDR1 is MNHNY and CDR2 is SVGAGI (reference sequence). Trimming took 6 bases from V and 4 from J; bases not matched to a gene: 7. CDR3 sequence: CASSEGQGVYNEQFF. For the CDR3, the DNA is TGTGCCAGCAGCGAGGGACAGGGTGTTTACAATGAGCAGTTCTTC.

V and J are TRBV28 and TRBJ2-3, with D perhaps TRBD2 (6 bases). V lost 9 bases and J lost 2, with 18 bases in between. Germline values: CDR1 MDHEN, CDR2 SYDVKM. CDR3 length: 15 residues. In nucleotides, the CDR3 is TGTGCCAGTTCCCCCCCGGGAGTGAACACAGATACGCAGTATTTT. It codes for CASSPPGVNTDTQYF.

V is TRBV7-9 and J is TRBJ2-2; possibly TRBD2 for D (6 bases). CDR3 length equals 16 residues. Germline V gene data show CDR1 as SEHNR and CDR2 as FQNEAQ (reference sequence). V shed 5 bases and J shed 5 bases, with 18 bases lying between them. The CDR3 spells CASSPLSGGGTGELFF. The CDR3, as DNA: TGTGCCAGCAGCCCCCTTAGCGGTGGCGGGACCGGGGAGCTGTTTTTT.

This clone was seen only once. The genes are TRBV6-5 and TRBJ1-2; no reliable D call. This CDR3 region has 13 residues. In germline, CDR1 is MNHEY, CDR2 SVGAGI. With 2 bases removed from V and 6 bases from J, the gap between germline ends came to 10 bases. The CDR3 nucleotides are TGTGCCAGCAGTTACGGGGAATCCAATGGCTACACCTTC. Translating gives CASSYGESNGYTF.

The chain combines TRBV9 with TRBJ2-5, with D possibly TRBD2 on 6 matching bases. V lost 3 bases and J 5 bases, leaving 26 bases between the germline ends. The CDR3 is made up of 18 amino acids. Germline CDR1 and CDR2: SGDLS and YYNGEE. The CDR3 region is CASSGGLVVGGSTETQYF. In nucleotides, the CDR3 is TGTGCCAGCAGCGGGGGTTTGGTGGTGGGGGGAAGTACGGAGACCCAGTACTTC.

V gene TRBV9 combines with J gene TRBJ2-1, with D unclear. V lost 4 bases and J lost 0, with 17 bases in between. CDR1 is SGDLS, CDR2 YYNGEE, per germline. The CDR3 spans 17 residues. DNA for the CDR3: TGTGCCAGCAGCCCTAGAGACAACTGGGGCTCCTACAATGAGCAGTTCTTC. Translated, it gives CASSPRDNWGSYNEQFF.

The V and J genes are TRBV19 and TRBJ2-3, with D possibly being TRBD2 (6 bases). Trimming took 7 bases from V and 2 from J, leaving 10 bases between them. CDR3 length equals 13 residues. Looked up from germline, CDR1 is LNHDA and CDR2 is SQIVND (reference sequence). The CDR3 is CASTGVNTDTQYF. CDR3 coding DNA: TGTGCCAGTACGGGAGTTAACACAGATACGCAGTATTTT.

V is TRBV9 and J is TRBJ2-1; 9 positions agree with TRBD2. V dropped 4 bases and J dropped 3; count of bases not matched to a gene: 14. The V gene's germline CDR1 is SGDLS and CDR2 YYNGEE. The CDR3 contains 18 residues. CDR3 sequence reads: CASSLPRVAGENYNEQFF. The CDR3 DNA is TGTGCCAGCAGCCTCCCTAGGGTAGCGGGGGAAAACTACAATGAGCAGTTCTTC.

This rearrangement joins TRBV5-1 to TRBJ2-7, with D possibly being TRBD1 (5 bases). CDR1 and CDR2 (germline): SGHRS, YFSETQ. The CDR3 has 15 amino acids. V was shortened by 0 bases and J by 1 base, with 11 bases between the two germline ends. The DNA for the CDR3 is TGCGCCAGCAGCTTGGACTGGGGCGCTTCCTACGAGCAGTACTTC. It is translated as CASSLDWGASYEQYF.

This clone was seen a handful of times. This chain's CDR3 is CASSERTTSTDTQYF. In DNA form, the CDR3 reads TGTGCCAGCAGTGAAAGGACTACTAGCACAGATACGCAGTATTTT. The chain joins TRBV2 to TRBJ2-3; maybe TRBD2 (6 bases). CDR1 is SNHLY and CDR2 is FYNNEI in the germline V gene. The CDR3 totals 15 residues. The V end was cut by 2 bases, the J end by 0 bases, with 9 bases between.

As for this clone: Other DNA sequences within the sample encode an identical CDR3. The chain recombines TRBV10-3 with TRBJ2-7, with D possibly TRBD1 on 6 matching bases. Trimming cost V 7 bases and J 3 bases, with 10 bases left between them. Germline-derived CDR1 and CDR2 are ENHRY and SYGVKD. The CDR3 is made up of 12 amino acids. CDR3 DNA sequence: TGTGCCATCAATCGAGGGGGCTACGAGCAGTACTTC. Translated, it gives CAINRGGYEQYF.

The gene calls are TRBV7-9 and TRBJ1-1; D possibly corresponds to TRBD1 (6 bases). Germline V gene lookup returns CDR1 SEHNR and CDR2 FQNEAQ (reference sequence). Trimming pared 5 bases from V and 0 bases from J, leaving 13 bases between. The CDR3 is made up of 15 amino acids. CDR3 sequence reads: CASSPGQSMNTEAFF. DNA for the CDR3: TGTGCCAGCAGCCCCGGACAGTCCATGAACACTGAAGCTTTCTTT.

This clone was seen a single time. The CDR3 coding sequence is TGTGCCAGCAGCCGGGACAGGGTGATTGAAGCTTTCTTT. Protein product: CASSRDRVIEAFF. V and J are TRBV5-5 and TRBJ1-1; 9 bases are shared with TRBD1. Germline-derived CDR1 and CDR2 are SGHKS and YYEKEE (reference sequence). Germline trimming cut 4 bases from V and 7 bases from J; bases unmatched to any gene: 5. This CDR3 contains 13 residues.

The J gene is TRBJ2-7, the V gene TRBV4-1, with D perhaps matching TRBD1 (6 bases). Deletions cut 3 bases from V and 0 bases from J, with 12 bases between. This CDR3 region has 15 residues. Germline loops: CDR1 MGHRA, CDR2 YSYEKL. The CDR3 sequence is CASSHRTADSYEQYF. CDR3 DNA sequence: TGCGCCAGCAGCCATCGGACAGCTGACTCCTACGAGCAGTACTTC.

CDR3 nucleotide sequence: TGTGCCAGCAGCCGCTTTGGACAGGGAAACACTGAAGCTTTCTTT. It translates to CASSRFGQGNTEAFF. The rearrangement uses TRBV7-6 and TRBJ1-1, with TRBD1 identical over 8 bases. The germline V gene encodes CDR1 SGHVS and CDR2 FNYEAQ. This CDR3 has 15 amino acids. Trimming at V came to 5 bases and at J to 2 bases, leaving 7 bases not matched to a gene.

The chain combines TRBV7-9 with TRBJ2-2, with D tentatively TRBD2 (5 bases). Germline V gene data show CDR1 as SEHNR and CDR2 as FQNEAQ (reference sequence). The germline V and J ends were trimmed by 5 bases and 1 base, with 14 bases remaining between them. The CDR3 spans 16 residues. CDR3 coding DNA: TGTGCCAGCAGCCCAAGATTACGGGAGAACACCGGGGAGCTGTTTTTT. It is translated as CASSPRLRENTGELFF.

The rearrangement joins TRBV7-2 to TRBJ2-3; maybe TRBD1 (6 bases). Trimming left V 7 bases short and J 3 bases short, with 11 bases between. Germline V gene data show CDR1 as SGHTA and CDR2 as FQGNSA. The CDR3 loop spans 13 amino acids. For the CDR3, the DNA is TGTGCCAGCACCCCAGGACAGACAGATACGCAGTATTTT. It yields the protein CASTPGQTDTQYF.

The chain recombines TRBV9 with TRBJ1-3, with unresolved D. Germline loops: CDR1 SGDLS, CDR2 YYNGEE. The CDR3 sequence is 16 residues long. Trimming cost V 0 bases and J 4 bases, with 14 bases left between them. The CDR3 here is CASSVAVQSTGNTIYF. As DNA, the CDR3 is TGTGCCAGCAGCGTAGCCGTACAGTCTACAGGAAACACCATATATTTT.

The V gene is TRBV5-1, the J gene TRBJ2-2; 7 bases align to TRBD1. Losses at the gene ends were 3 bases for V and 5 bases for J; bases not matched to a gene: 10. Germline values: CDR1 SGHRS, CDR2 YFSETQ. This CDR3 region has 16 residues. CDR3 nucleotide sequence: TGCGCCAGCAGCTCTAGCCGACAGGGTGGGACCGGGGAGCTGTTTTTT. Encoded protein: CASSSSRQGGTGELFF.

The chain recombines TRBV6-1 with TRBJ1-2; D call uncertain. Germline V gives CDR1 MNHNS, CDR2 SASEGT. V lost 4 bases and J lost 4, with 19 bases in between. This CDR3 contains 16 residues. The CDR3 nucleotides read TGTGCCAGCAGTGCCCGCACTCCGACTGAAGCCTATGGCTACACCTTC. Translated, it gives CASSARTPTEAYGYTF.

The rearrangement links TRBV6-9 to TRBJ2-5; tentatively, D is TRBD1 or TRBD2 (5 bases each). V was trimmed by 0 bases and J by 2 bases, leaving 10 bases between them. Germline V lookup: CDR1 MNHGY, CDR2 SVAAGI. This CDR3 has 15 residues. CDR3 in DNA: TGTGCCAGCAGTTATTCGGGGGAAGGGCAAGAGACCCAGTACTTC. It is translated as CASSYSGEGQETQYF.

The genes are TRBV11-2 and TRBJ1-1; TRBD1 agrees at 8 bases. V dropped 3 bases and J dropped 8; count of bases not matched to a gene: 8. Germline V CDR1 and CDR2: SGHAT, FQNNGV. The CDR3 has 14 amino acids. In DNA, the CDR3 is TGTGCCAGCAGCTTCTCTCAGGGGGCTTACGAAGCTTTCTTT. Translated, it gives CASSFSQGAYEAFF.

The chain has TRBV11-3 and TRBJ2-3; 8 bases map to TRBD1. The ends lost 5 bases at V and 5 bases at J; junction bases unmatched: 3. The CDR3 consists of 13 residues. CDR1 is SGHNT and CDR2 is YENEEA in the germline V gene. The CDR3 loop is CASSGDRGDTQYF. CDR3 in DNA: TGTGCCAGCAGCGGCGACAGGGGAGATACGCAGTATTTT. Using reference TRBV11-3 and TRBJ2-3 for the parts outside the CDR3, the full variable domain is EAGVVQSPRYKIIEKKQPVAFWCNPISGHNTLYWYLQNLGQGPELLIRYENEEAVDDSQLPKDRFSAERLKGVDSTLKIQPAELGDSAVYLCASSGDRGDTQYFGPGTRLTVL.

The J gene is TRBJ2-5, the V gene TRBV9; 9 nucleotides agree with TRBD2. The CDR3 is 17 residues long. V lost 4 bases to trimming and J lost 5 bases; unmatched junction nucleotides: 15. The germline V gene has CDR1 SGDLS and CDR2 YYNGEE. The CDR3 loop reads CASSITEVAGDQETQYF. The CDR3 coding sequence is TGTGCCAGCAGCATTACGGAGGTAGCGGGAGATCAGGAGACCCAGTACTTC.

The V and J genes are TRBV7-2 and TRBJ1-3, with a weak D call TRBD1 (6 bases). The CDR3 covers 15 residues. The V gene lost 5 bases and the J gene lost 0 bases, with 11 bases spanning the gap. Germline assignment: CDR1 SGHTA and CDR2 FQGNSA. The CDR3 spells CASSPTGPSGNTIYF. The CDR3, as DNA: TGTGCCAGCAGCCCGACAGGCCCCTCTGGAAACACCATATATTTT.

This chain joins TRBV4-1 and TRBJ1-5; D is possibly TRBD1 (6 bases). Deletions cut 0 bases from V and 0 bases from J, with 9 bases between. The CDR3 has 16 residues. Per germline, CDR1 MGHRA and CDR2 YSYEKL. CDR3 DNA sequence: TGCGCCAGCAGCCAAGAACAGGGATATAGCAATCAGCCCCAGCATTTT. Its protein product is CASSQEQGYSNQPQHF.

The V and J genes are TRBV7-3 and TRBJ2-2, with 7 nucleotides matching TRBD1. Germline V gene sequence: CDR1 SGHTA, CDR2 FQGTGA. The CDR3 has 19 residues. Trimming cost V 3 bases and J 4 bases; bases outside gene matches: 17. The CDR3 nucleotides are TGTGCCAGCAGCTTTGTCCTTCCGCTAGGGGGCGTCGGCACCGGGGAGCTGTTTTTT. It specifies CASSFVLPLGGVGTGELFF.